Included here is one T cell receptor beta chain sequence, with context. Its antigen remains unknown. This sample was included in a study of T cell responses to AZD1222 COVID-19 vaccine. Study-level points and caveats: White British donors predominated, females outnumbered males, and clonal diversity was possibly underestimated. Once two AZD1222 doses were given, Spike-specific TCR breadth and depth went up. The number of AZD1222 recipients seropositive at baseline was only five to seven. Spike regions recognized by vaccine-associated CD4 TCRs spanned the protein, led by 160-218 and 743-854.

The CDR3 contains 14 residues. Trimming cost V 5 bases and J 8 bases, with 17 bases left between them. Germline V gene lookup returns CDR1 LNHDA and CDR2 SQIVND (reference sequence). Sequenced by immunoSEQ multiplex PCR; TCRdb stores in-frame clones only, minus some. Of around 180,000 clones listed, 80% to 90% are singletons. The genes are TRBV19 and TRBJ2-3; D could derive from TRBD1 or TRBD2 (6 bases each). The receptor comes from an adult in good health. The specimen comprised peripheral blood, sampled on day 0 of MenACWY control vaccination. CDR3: CASSLTGARGTQYF. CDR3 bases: TGTGCCAGTAGTTTGACAGGCGCGCGGGGTACGCAGTATTTT.